This T cell receptor (beta chain) was retrieved from a study of T cell clonality in common variable immunodeficiency. The V segment lost 6 bases and the J segment 7 bases; nucleotides outside the gene matches: 13. From germline, CDR1 is KGHSH and CDR2 LQKENI. This CDR3 has 15 amino acids. Many counts were recorded for this clone. The CDR3 goes on 3 residues after the read ends, and that part is filled in from the germline J gene. Produced via immunoSEQ multiplex PCR; TCRdb's table is partial and in-frame only. Sampling found some 50,000 clones, none seen once. The sequenced sample was peripheral blood mononuclear cells. The genes are TRBV18 and TRBJ1-2; the match to TRBD1 covers 8 bases. This sequence originates from a person aged 18 to 70 in good health. The sequenced part of the CDR3 DNA is TGTGCCAGCTCGCCAGACAGGGGACTGATTAGTGGC. Its translation is CASSPDRGLISG. The full CDR3 protein reads CASSPDRGLISGYTF.